This entry lists 8 T cell receptor beta chains sequenced from one sample in a study of regulatory T cells in long-lasting Graves disease. The time point is: newly diagnosed GD, antithyroid drugs for less than 3 months. The TCR library was prepared using RNA isolated from PBMCs. TCR beta libraries were built with iRepertoire HTBI primers and Arm-PCR of CDR3 regions. In TCRdb, the multiplex PCR reads were re-called with MiXCR into one record per CDR3 protein. The sample has approximately 400,000 distinct CDR3 sequences; about 16% are singletons. In addition, the sample was reused for a study of T cells in Graves' hyperthyroidism and ophthalmopathy.

The specimen was peripheral blood mononuclear cells (PBMCs), collected at new diagnosis, from a patient treated with antithyroid drugs. The origin of the receptors is a woman aged 25-40 years with Graves disease.

This chain links TRBV20-1 with TRBJ2-7, with D unresolved. This CDR3 is built from 13 residues. Germline V gene sequence: CDR1 DFQATT, CDR2 SNEGSKA (reference sequence). V shed 0 bases and J shed 1 base, with 7 bases lying between them. This CDR3 reads CSAREDRSYEQYF. CDR3 bases: TGCAGTGCTAGAGAGGACCGTTCCTACGAGCAGTACTTC.

The gene calls are TRBV28 and TRBJ2-1; 10 bases fit TRBD2. In germline, CDR1 is MDHEN, CDR2 SYDVKM. Trimming cost V 0 bases and J 5 bases; bases outside gene matches: 1. The length of the CDR3 is 15 residues. The CDR3 loop is CASSLWTSGHNEQFF. The CDR3 region has the DNA TGTGCCAGCAGTTTATGGACTAGCGGGCACAATGAGCAGTTCTTC.

This clonotype has at least ten counts. V gene TRBV30 combines with J gene TRBJ1-2; D is perhaps TRBD1 (5 bases). With 1 base removed from V and 2 bases from J, the gap between germline ends came to 5 bases. CDR3 length: 12 amino acids. From germline, CDR1 is GTSNPN and CDR2 SVGIG (reference sequence). CDR3 residues: CAWSGGNYGYTF. The CDR3 coding sequence is TGTGCCTGGAGTGGGGGCAACTATGGCTACACCTTC. The full variable domain, with the rest looked up from reference TRBV30 and TRBJ1-2, is SQTIHQWPATLVQPVGSPLSLECTVEGTSNPNLYWYRQAAGRGLQLLFYSVGIGQISSEVPQNLSASRPQDRQFILSSKKLLLSDSGFYLCAWSGGNYGYTFGSGTRLTVV.

In its sample, this clonotype was seen a few times. V usage is TRBV7-9 and J usage is TRBJ2-2, with D perhaps given as TRBD1 or TRBD2 (5 bases each). Germline CDR1 SEHNR, CDR2 FQNEAQ (reference sequence). V was clipped by 2 bases and J by 6 bases, with 10 bases between them. This CDR3 is 14 amino acids long. DNA of the CDR3: TGTGCCAGCAGCTTAAGATTGGGACCCGGGGAGCTGTTTTTT. Protein: CASSLRLGPGELFF.

The chain carries TRBV12-3 or TRBV12-4 and TRBJ2-1; D might be TRBD2 (6 bases). The length of the CDR3 is 14 residues. The germline V and J ends were trimmed by 10 bases and 0 bases, with 13 bases remaining between them. CDR3 sequence: CAIRWRGSYNEQFF. CDR3 in DNA: TGTGCCATCCGCTGGAGGGGCTCCTACAATGAGCAGTTCTTC.

This clonotype was detected ten times or more. V and J are TRBV3-1 and TRBJ1-1; D is possibly TRBD1 (5 bases). Deletions cut 5 bases from V and 1 base from J, with 14 bases between. The germline V gene has CDR1 LGHDT and CDR2 YNNKEL (reference sequence). The CDR3 consists of 15 residues. The CDR3 protein is CASSFRRQQNTEAFF. The CDR3 DNA follows: TGTGCCAGCAGCTTTAGACGACAGCAGAACACTGAAGCTTTCTTT.

At least ten counts were recorded for this clonotype. DNA of the CDR3: TGTGCCAGCAGCCCCCCCCTAGCGGGAGTTGAGCAGTTCTTC. Its translation: CASSPPLAGVEQFF. This chain joins TRBV28 and TRBJ2-1, with 10 positions matching TRBD2. Germline loops: CDR1 MDHEN, CDR2 SYDVKM. This CDR3 comprises 14 residues. The V and J ends lost 6 bases and 9 bases, in that order; junction bases with no gene match: 8.

This clonotype has at least ten counts. The rearrangement links TRBV20-1 to TRBJ2-1; 7 positions match TRBD2. J was trimmed by 9 bases and V by 1 base; bases with no gene match: 3. The CDR3 totals 12 residues. In germline, CDR1 is DFQATT, CDR2 SNEGSKA (reference sequence). The DNA for the CDR3 is TGCAGTGCTAGAGGGACTAGTATTGAGCAGTTCTTC. Its protein is CSARGTSIEQFF.